This TCR beta chain was documented in a study of blood T cell repertoires in COVID-19 (dated by TCRdb to the early 2020s). For the wider study: Samples covering the acute and convalescent phases of COVID-19 were provided by collaborators in the United States, Italy and Spain. Subjects who had been exposed to COVID-19, were actively infected with it, or had recovered from it provided the deeply sampled blood TCRbeta repertoires that made up the dataset. The repertoires were released in a freely available public database meant as a resource for research on the immune response to SARS-CoV-2. The sample metadata nearly always contained a de-identified subject ID, COVID-19 status, age in years and sex. The samples were drawn from two sources: the first 160 participants of the ongoing ImmuneRACE study, and 950 to 1,500 subjects contributed by 6 global collaborators. Where available, HLA class I and class II types were taken from metadata supplied by the sample provider and were not determined by assay-based typing. The prospective study material was composed of cDNA or gDNA derived from T cells, B-cell-depleted T cells, or PBMCs.

The CDR3 sequence holds 14 residues, the cysteine and phenylalanine included. The retained sequence is limited to the CDR3, 42 bases, with the frame set at the first base. Trimming removed 5 bases from V and 3 bases from J, leaving 12 bases between the germline ends. From a lookup of the germline V gene, CDR1 and CDR2 are MDHEN and SYDVKM. Broader findings and caveats from the paper: The amount of clinical and demographic metadata varied by source and participant and was provided uncurated.

TCRbeta CDR3 regions were amplified from genomic DNA by means of the immunoSEQ Assay, a bias-controlled multiplex PCR. In the original analysis: The number of nucleated cells in each sample was estimated from the amplification of reference gene primers within the assay. To quantify the absolute abundance of each unique TCRbeta CDR3 rearrangement, sequence reads were collapsed and filtered. Productive Simpson clonality was computed per sample as the square root of Simpson's diversity index over productive rearrangements. The table comes from immuneACCESS by way of TCRdb, which keeps in-frame sequences with V and J called. Part of the clones is missing from these tables; in studies checked, under half for an unresolved V gene and the rest for unknown reasons. The DNA gave D and trimming, while V, J and clone size come from that table. The sample table lists 270,000 or so clones, roughly 86% of them with a count of one. The ten top clones hold approximately 9.7% of the sample.

Turning to this clone: There is no known antigen for this receptor. It has no much larger one-base neighbor in the sample; base qualities were not kept.

Collaborating institutions collected whole blood in K2EDTA tubes following their own protocols. For TCRbeta analysis, collaborators shipped samples as frozen whole blood, isolated PBMCs, or DNA extracted from either of those sample types. The sample taken for sequencing was peripheral blood. In this chain, TRBV28 is recombined with TRBJ2-3; TRBD1 is a weak D gene call, 5 bases matching. The TCR sequence derives from a man aged 35-49 years with active or convalescent COVID-19. CDR3 sequence: CASSRKGVTDTQYF. The bases read TGTGCCAGCAGTAGAAAAGGGGTAACAGATACGCAGTATTTT.